This TCR beta chain was captured in a study of CD8+ T cells in alopecia areata. Across the study: Oral tofacitinib (5 to 10 mg twice daily) was administered to treated patients. Study conclusions and caveats: Lesional scalp, notably in alopecia totalis/universalis, had clonality above that of normal scalp.

Comments on this clone: Its cognate antigen is unknown.

Treatment: oral pan-JAK inhibitor, 5-10 mg twice daily. Sequencing templates came from extracted RNA that was reverse transcribed into cDNA. Profiled with immunoSEQ multiplex PCR; TCRdb holds only in-frame clones, not every one. The sample lists some 150,000 clones; more than 85% were seen once. CDR3 length: 16 amino acids. The germline CDR1 and CDR2 sequences are SGHRS and YFSETQ. V shed 0 bases, J shed 1 base, and the junction held 2 bases outside the gene matches. This sample comprised CD8+ T cells sorted from blood, obtained at week 4, from a patient treated with tofacitinib. This clonotype was sampled from a human donor with alopecia areata. The rearrangement links TRBV5-1 to TRBJ2-3, with TRBD1 matching 10 bases. The CDR3 nucleotides are TGCGCCAGCAGCTTGGGCGGGACAGGGGGCACAGATACGCAGTATTTT. Residues: CASSLGGTGGTDTQYF.